Listed here are 18 T cell receptor beta chains from one sample, sequenced in a study of CD8+ T cells in alopecia areata. Once RNA had been extracted, it was reverse transcribed into cDNA to act as the sequencing template. Assay: immunoSEQ multiplex PCR; the TCRdb copy retains only in-frame clones and omits some. The sample yields hundreds of thousands of clones, roughly two fifths seen once. As for treatment: oral pan-JAK inhibitor, 5-10 mg twice daily. Specimen: CD4+ T cells sorted from blood, collected at approximately week 30, from a patient treated with tofacitinib. Receptor source: a human donor with alopecia areata.

The table lists this clone with many counts. This rearrangement joins TRBV18 to TRBJ2-5; D is uncertain. V was cut by 6 bases and J by 7 bases, with 12 bases left in between. This CDR3 has 12 amino acids. The germline gives CDR1 KGHSH, CDR2 LQKENI. The CDR3 spells CASSPVAGTQYF. The CDR3 DNA follows: TGTGCCAGCTCGCCGGTAGCAGGGACCCAGTACTTC.

The chain recombines TRBV7-9 with TRBJ1-1; 9 bases align to TRBD1. CDR1 is SEHNR, CDR2 FQNEAQ, per germline (reference sequence). The V gene end was trimmed by 1 base and the J gene end by 5 bases; junction bases not matched to a gene: 2. The CDR3 is 14 residues long. CDR3 region: CASSLGTGATEAFF. CDR3 DNA: TGTGCCAGCAGCTTAGGGACAGGGGCGACTGAAGCTTTCTTT.

The chain couples TRBV27 to TRBJ2-4; perhaps TRBD1 as D (5 bases). Trimming cost V 4 bases and J 0 bases, with 10 bases left between them. The CDR3 runs to 15 residues. Per the germline V gene, CDR1 is MNHEY and CDR2 is SMNVEV (reference sequence). The DNA for the CDR3 is TGTGCCAGCAGTTCTTCAGACAGAGCCAAAAACATTCAGTACTTC. It specifies CASSSSDRAKNIQYF.

This chain uses TRBV5-1 with TRBJ2-3; D ambiguous. The CDR3 length is 15 residues. With 0 bases removed from V and 0 bases from J, the gap between germline ends came to 8 bases. CDR1 SGHRS and CDR2 YFSETQ come from the germline V gene. DNA of the CDR3: TGCGCCAGCAGCTTGGGGACCTACAGCACAGATACGCAGTATTTT. Residues: CASSLGTYSTDTQYF.

The chain links TRBV11-2 to TRBJ1-1; D ambiguous. V was pared by 1 base and J by 2 bases, with 11 bases between. This CDR3 is 15 amino acids long. Germline loops: CDR1 SGHAT, CDR2 FQNNGV. In DNA form, the CDR3 reads TGTGCCAGCAGCTTAGCAATAGACTTTAACACTGAAGCTTTCTTT. This sequence encodes CASSLAIDFNTEAFF. Together with reference TRBV11-2 and TRBJ1-1, the CDR3 gives the full variable domain: EAGVAQSPRYKIIEKRQSVAFWCNPISGHATLYWYQQILGQGPKLLIQFQNNGVVDDSQLPKDRFSAERLKGVDSTLKIQPAKLEDSAVYLCASSLAIDFNTEAFFGQGTRLTVV.

This clone has only one observation. V usage is TRBV30 and J usage is TRBJ2-3; 9 bases are a match to TRBD1. The CDR3 has 14 residues. The trim removed 5 bases at V and 4 bases at J, leaving 7 bases unmatched. CDR1 GTSNPN and CDR2 SVGIG come from the germline V gene (reference sequence). The CDR3 nucleotides read TGTGCCTGGGACCTGGACAGGGGACCAGATACGCAGTATTTT. This encodes CAWDLDRGPDTQYF.

This clone was seen more than once but under ten times. The chain joins TRBV6-6 to TRBJ2-7; D is perhaps TRBD1 (6 bases). The CDR3 totals 13 residues. Germline V gives CDR1 MNHNY, CDR2 SVGAGI (reference sequence). V was trimmed by 6 bases and J by 4 bases, leaving 13 bases between them. The CDR3: CASSDGTKYEQYF. CDR3 sequence (DNA): TGTGCCAGCAGCGACGGGACAAAGTACGAGCAGTACTTC.

This clone was seen a few times. The chain couples TRBV10-3 to TRBJ1-2; D not resolved. Per germline, CDR1 ENHRY and CDR2 SYGVKD. The CDR3 extends over 12 amino acids. Trimming removed 7 bases at V and 7 bases at J, with 13 bases between. The CDR3 bases are TGTGCCATCATGGCCGTAGTAGGTGGCTACACCTTC. This sequence encodes CAIMAVVGGYTF.

CDR3 DNA: TGTGCCTGGAGGCTCTGGACTGAAGCTTTCTTT. The encoded protein is CAWRLWTEAFF. The genes are TRBV30 and TRBJ1-1; D is uncertain. This CDR3 comprises 11 residues. V was trimmed by 3 bases and J by 5 bases, leaving 7 bases between them. Germline V lookup: CDR1 GTSNPN, CDR2 SVGIG (reference sequence).

This clone was seen once. The chain is built from TRBV5-1 and TRBJ2-1, with 7 bases lining up with TRBD2. The germline V gene encodes CDR1 SGHRS and CDR2 YFSETQ. J gave up 6 bases and V 2 bases, and 5 bases lay outside the gene matches. This CDR3 region has 14 residues. The CDR3 sequence is CASSFDAGVNEQFF. As DNA, the CDR3 is TGCGCCAGCAGCTTTGACGCGGGAGTCAATGAGCAGTTCTTC.

The CDR3 is CASSMDGRKEQYF. The CDR3 DNA follows: TGTGCCAGCAGTATGGACGGAAGGAAGGAGCAGTACTTC. This chain connects TRBV5-4 to TRBJ2-7; D is ambiguous. The V gene's germline CDR1 is SGHNT and CDR2 YYREEE (reference sequence). With 5 bases removed from V and 7 bases from J, the gap between germline ends came to 16 bases. The CDR3 is 13 amino acids.

There are a few counts of this clone. The chain has TRBV29-1 and TRBJ1-2; TRBD1 might be the D (5 bases). There are 14 residues in the CDR3. Trimming left V 2 bases short and J 5 bases short, with 15 bases between. Looked up from germline, CDR1 is SQVTM and CDR2 is ANQGSEA. The CDR3 nucleotides read TGCAGCGTTGAACGGCCACACCCAGGGTATGGCTACACCTTC. Protein product: CSVERPHPGYGYTF.

This clone was detected only a few times. The genes are TRBV5-4 and TRBJ2-3; 12 bases are a match to TRBD2. Germline loops: CDR1 SGHNT, CDR2 YYREEE (reference sequence). V lost 2 bases and J lost 2; bases outside the gene matches: 3. The CDR3 is made up of 16 amino acids. The CDR3 sequence: CASSFGLAGNTDTQYF. CDR3 DNA sequence: TGTGCCAGCAGCTTCGGACTAGCGGGAAACACAGATACGCAGTATTTT.

In its sample, this clone was seen a few times. The rearrangement joins TRBV5-6 to TRBJ1-1, with D tentatively TRBD1 (5 bases). CDR3 length equals 14 residues. The V gene lost 4 bases and the J gene lost 5 bases, with 15 bases spanning the gap. Germline V lookup: CDR1 SGHDT, CDR2 YYEEEE. CDR3 amino acids: CASSPTAAGTEAFF. The CDR3 coding sequence is TGTGCCAGCAGCCCGACAGCCGCAGGGACTGAAGCTTTCTTT.

CDR3 in amino acids: CASSHRLGEGNAGNTIYF. CDR3 nucleotides: TGTGCCAGCAGCCACAGATTGGGGGAGGGTAACGCTGGAAACACCATATATTTT. This chain joins TRBV4-2 and TRBJ1-3; a possible D gene is TRBD1 (5 bases). Germline CDR1 reads LGHNA; CDR2 reads YNFKEQ. This CDR3 comprises 18 residues. Trimming took off 3 bases at V and 2 bases at J, with 20 bases between the two ends.

This sequence joins TRBV7-3 and TRBJ2-5; D unresolved. Germline V gene data show CDR1 as SGHTA and CDR2 as FQGTGA. CDR3 length: 14 amino acids. V gave up 5 bases and J gave up 5 bases, with 15 bases separating them. The chain's CDR3 is CASSPSDRPETQYF. Written as DNA, the CDR3 is TGTGCCAGCAGCCCCTCGGACCGCCCGGAGACCCAGTACTTC.

This clone was observed a few times. The chain employs TRBV6-5 and TRBJ2-7; perhaps TRBD1 as D (6 bases). V was trimmed by 0 bases and J by 4 bases, leaving 16 bases between them. This CDR3 spans 16 amino acids. Germline CDR1 is MNHEY and CDR2 is SVGAGI. The DNA of the CDR3 is TGTGCCAGCAGTTACTCGGGGGCATCGAGGGGTTACGAGCAGTACTTC. Protein product: CASSYSGASRGYEQYF.

The CDR3 is CASSELAGGSYNEQFF. CDR3 nucleotide sequence: TGCGCCAGCAGCGAGCTAGCGGGAGGTTCCTACAATGAGCAGTTCTTC. V is TRBV5-1 and J is TRBJ2-1, with TRBD2 matching over 11 bases. With V trimmed by 4 bases and J by 1 base, 4 bases remained unmatched. Germline loops: CDR1 SGHRS, CDR2 YFSETQ. CDR3 length: 16 residues.